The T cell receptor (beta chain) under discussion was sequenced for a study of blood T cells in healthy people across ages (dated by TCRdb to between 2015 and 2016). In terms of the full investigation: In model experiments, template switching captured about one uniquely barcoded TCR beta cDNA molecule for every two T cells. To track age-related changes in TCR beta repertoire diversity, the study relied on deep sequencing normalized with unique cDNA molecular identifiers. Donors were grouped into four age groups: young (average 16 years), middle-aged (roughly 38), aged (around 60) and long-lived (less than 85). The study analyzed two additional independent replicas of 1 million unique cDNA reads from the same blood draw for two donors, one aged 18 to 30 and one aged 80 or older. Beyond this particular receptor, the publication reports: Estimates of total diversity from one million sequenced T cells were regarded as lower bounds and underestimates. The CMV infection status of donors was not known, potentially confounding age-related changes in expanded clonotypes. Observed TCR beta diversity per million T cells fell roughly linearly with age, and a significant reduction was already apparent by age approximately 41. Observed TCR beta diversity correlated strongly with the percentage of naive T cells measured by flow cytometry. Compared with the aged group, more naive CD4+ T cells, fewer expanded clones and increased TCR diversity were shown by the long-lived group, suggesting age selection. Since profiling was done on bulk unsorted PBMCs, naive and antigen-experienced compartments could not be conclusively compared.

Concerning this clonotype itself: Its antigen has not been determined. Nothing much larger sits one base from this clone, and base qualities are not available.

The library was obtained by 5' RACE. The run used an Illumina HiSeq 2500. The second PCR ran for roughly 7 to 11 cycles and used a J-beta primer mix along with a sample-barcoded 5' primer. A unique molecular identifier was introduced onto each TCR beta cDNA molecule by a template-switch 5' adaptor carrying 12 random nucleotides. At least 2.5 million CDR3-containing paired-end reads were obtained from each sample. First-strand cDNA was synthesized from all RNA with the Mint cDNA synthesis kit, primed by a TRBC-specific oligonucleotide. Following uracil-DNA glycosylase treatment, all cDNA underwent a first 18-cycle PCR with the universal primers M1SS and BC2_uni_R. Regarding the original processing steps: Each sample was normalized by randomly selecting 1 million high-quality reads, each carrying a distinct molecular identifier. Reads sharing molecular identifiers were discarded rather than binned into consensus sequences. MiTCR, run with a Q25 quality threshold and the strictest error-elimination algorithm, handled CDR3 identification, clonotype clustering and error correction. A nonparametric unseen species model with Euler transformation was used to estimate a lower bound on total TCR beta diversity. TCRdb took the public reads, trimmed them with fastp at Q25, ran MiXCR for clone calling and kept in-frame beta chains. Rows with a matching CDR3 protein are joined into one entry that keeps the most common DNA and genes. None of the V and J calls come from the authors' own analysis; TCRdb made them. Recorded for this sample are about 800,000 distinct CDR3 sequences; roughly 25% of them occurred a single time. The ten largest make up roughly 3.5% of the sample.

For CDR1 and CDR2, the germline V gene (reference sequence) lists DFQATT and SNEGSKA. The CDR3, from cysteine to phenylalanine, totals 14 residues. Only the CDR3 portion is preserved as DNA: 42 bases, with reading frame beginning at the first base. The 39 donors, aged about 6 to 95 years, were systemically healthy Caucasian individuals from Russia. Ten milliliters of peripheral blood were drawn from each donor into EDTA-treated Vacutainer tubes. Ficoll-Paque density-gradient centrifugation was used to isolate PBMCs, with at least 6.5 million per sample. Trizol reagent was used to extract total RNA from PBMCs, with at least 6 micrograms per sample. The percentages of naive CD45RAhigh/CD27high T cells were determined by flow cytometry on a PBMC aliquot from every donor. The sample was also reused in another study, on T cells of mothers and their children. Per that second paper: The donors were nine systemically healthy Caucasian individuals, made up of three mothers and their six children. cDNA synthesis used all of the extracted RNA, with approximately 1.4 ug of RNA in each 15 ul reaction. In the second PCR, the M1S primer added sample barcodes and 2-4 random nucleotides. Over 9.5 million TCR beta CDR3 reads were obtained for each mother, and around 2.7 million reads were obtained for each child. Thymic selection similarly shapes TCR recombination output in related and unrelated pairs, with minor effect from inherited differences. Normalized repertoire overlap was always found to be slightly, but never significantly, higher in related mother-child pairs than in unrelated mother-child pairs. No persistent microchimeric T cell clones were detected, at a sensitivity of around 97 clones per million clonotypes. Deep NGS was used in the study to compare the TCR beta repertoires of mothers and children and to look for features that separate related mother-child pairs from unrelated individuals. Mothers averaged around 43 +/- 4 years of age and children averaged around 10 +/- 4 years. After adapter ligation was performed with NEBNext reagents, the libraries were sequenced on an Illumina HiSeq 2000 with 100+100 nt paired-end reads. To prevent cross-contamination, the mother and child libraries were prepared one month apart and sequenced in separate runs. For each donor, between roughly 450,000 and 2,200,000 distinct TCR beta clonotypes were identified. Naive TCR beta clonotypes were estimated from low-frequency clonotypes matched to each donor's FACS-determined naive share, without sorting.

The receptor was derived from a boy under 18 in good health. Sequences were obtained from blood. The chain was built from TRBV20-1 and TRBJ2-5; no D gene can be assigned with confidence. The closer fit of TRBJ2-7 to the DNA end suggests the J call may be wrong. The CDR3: CSARTDLNPYEQYF. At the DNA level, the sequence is TGCAGTGCTAGAACCGACTTGAATCCCTACGAGCAGTACTTC.